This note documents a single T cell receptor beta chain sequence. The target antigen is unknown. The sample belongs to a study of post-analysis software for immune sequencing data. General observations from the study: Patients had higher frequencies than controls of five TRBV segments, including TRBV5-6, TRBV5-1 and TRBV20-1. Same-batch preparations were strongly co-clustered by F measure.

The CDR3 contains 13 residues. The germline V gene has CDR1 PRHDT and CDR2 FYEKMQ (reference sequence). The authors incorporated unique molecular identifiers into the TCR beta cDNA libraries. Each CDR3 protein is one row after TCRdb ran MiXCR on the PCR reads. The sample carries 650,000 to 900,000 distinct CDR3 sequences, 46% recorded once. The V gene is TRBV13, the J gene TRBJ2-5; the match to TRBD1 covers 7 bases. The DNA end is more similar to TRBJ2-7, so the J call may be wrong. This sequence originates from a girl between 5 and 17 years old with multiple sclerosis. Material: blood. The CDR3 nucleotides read TGTGCCAGCAGCTTCGGGACAGTCGTCGAGCAGTACTTC. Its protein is CASSFGTVVEQYF.